This is a list of T cell receptor beta chains from one sample in a study of T cell changes during pregnancy in multiple sclerosis. The data were produced by immunoSEQ multiplex PCR, yet TCRdb's version contains in-frame clones alone and is incomplete. This sample has approximately 74,000 clones, with around 92% found just once. Material: peripheral blood, obtained before pregnancy. These receptors came from a female donor with multiple sclerosis, enrolled in a pregnancy study. CDR3s include the opening cysteine and the closing phenylalanine or tryptophan. Fields, in order: J gene, D gene, clone size, V gene, CDR3 length, CDR3 DNA, CDR3 protein. D genes are given only for firm matches. Size is omitted from some rows. Given values are once, few, many or a class for expanded clones.

J gene: TRBJ2-1; D gene: TRBD2; clone size: NA; V gene: TRBV2; CDR3 length: 15; CDR3 DNA: TGTGCCAGCAGTGAAGCCCGGCTAGCGGGTGGTGAGCAGTTCTTC; CDR3 protein: CASSEARLAGGEQFF
J gene: TRBJ2-7; D gene: NA; clone size: NA; V gene: TRBV14; CDR3 length: 17; CDR3 DNA: TGTGCCAGCAGCCAAGACGCCTACCGGGAGTCAGCCTACGAGCAGTACTTC; CDR3 protein: CASSQDAYRESAYEQYF
J gene: TRBJ1-2; D gene: NA; clone size: NA; V gene: TRBV19; CDR3 length: 13; CDR3 DNA: TGTGCCAGTAGTCGGGGGGGCCTCTATGGCTACACCTTC; CDR3 protein: CASSRGGLYGYTF
J gene: TRBJ2-6; D gene: NA; clone size: NA; V gene: TRBV18; CDR3 length: 15; CDR3 DNA: TGTGCCAGCTCATCCTCTAGGTCTGGGGCCAACGTCCTGACTTTC; CDR3 protein: CASSSSRSGANVLTF
J gene: TRBJ1-2; D gene: NA; clone size: NA; V gene: TRBV27; CDR3 length: 13; CDR3 DNA: TGTGCCAGCAGTTTTCAAGGAGACTATGGCTACACCTTC; CDR3 protein: CASSFQGDYGYTF
J gene: TRBJ2-7; D gene: TRBD2; clone size: NA; V gene: TRBV27; CDR3 length: 16; CDR3 DNA: TGTGCCAGCAGTTTACGCGGGAGGGGGGGAACCTACGAGCAGTACTTC; CDR3 protein: CASSLRGRGGTYEQYF
J gene: TRBJ2-6; D gene: TRBD2; clone size: NA; V gene: TRBV5-1; CDR3 length: 19; CDR3 DNA: TGCGCCAGCAGCTCCACACAGACTAGCGGGGTCTCTGGGGCCAACGTCCTGACTTTC; CDR3 protein: CASSSTQTSGVSGANVLTF
J gene: TRBJ1-3; D gene: TRBD1; clone size: once; V gene: TRBV14; CDR3 length: 15; CDR3 DNA: TGTGCCAGCAGCCCCAGGGACAGGCGGACAAACACCATATATTTT; CDR3 protein: CASSPRDRRTNTIYF
J gene: TRBJ1-6; D gene: TRBD1; clone size: NA; V gene: TRBV4-1; CDR3 length: 16; CDR3 DNA: TGCGCCAGCAGCCAAGAGGAAGGGACAGGGCATTCACCCCTCCACTTT; CDR3 protein: CASSQEEGTGHSPLHF
J gene: TRBJ1-2; D gene: TRBD1; clone size: NA; V gene: TRBV28; CDR3 length: 15; CDR3 DNA: TGTGCCAGCAGCCAGGGACAGCTCCTCGTCGGCGGCTACACCTTC; CDR3 protein: CASSQGQLLVGGYTF
J gene: TRBJ2-7; D gene: NA; clone size: NA; V gene: TRBV7-7; CDR3 length: 14; CDR3 DNA: TGTGCTAGCAGCCAGAGACTAGAGACTCACGAGCAGTACTTC; CDR3 protein: CASSQRLETHEQYF
J gene: TRBJ2-7; D gene: NA; clone size: NA; V gene: TRBV9; CDR3 length: 14; CDR3 DNA: TGTGCCAGCAGCCCCGGCGGGATTAACAACGAGCAGTACTTC; CDR3 protein: CASSPGGINNEQYF
J gene: TRBJ1-4; D gene: NA; clone size: NA; V gene: TRBV18; CDR3 length: 13; CDR3 DNA: TGTGCCAACTCACCGACGGACTACGGAAAACTGTTTTTT; CDR3 protein: CANSPTDYGKLFF
J gene: TRBJ1-2; D gene: TRBD1; clone size: NA; V gene: TRBV10-3; CDR3 length: 14; CDR3 DNA: TGTGCCATCAGTGGCGCCGGGACAGGGTCTGGCTACACCTTC; CDR3 protein: CAISGAGTGSGYTF
J gene: TRBJ2-7; D gene: NA; clone size: NA; V gene: TRBV7-2; CDR3 length: 13; CDR3 DNA: TGTGCCAGCAGCACCACTAGTGGGTACGAGCAGTACTTC; CDR3 protein: CASSTTSGYEQYF
J gene: TRBJ2-1; D gene: TRBD2; clone size: NA; V gene: TRBV27; CDR3 length: 16; CDR3 DNA: TGTGCCAGCAGACAAACTAGCGGGAGGACCTACAATGAGCAGTTCTTC; CDR3 protein: CASRQTSGRTYNEQFF
J gene: TRBJ2-7; D gene: TRBD1; clone size: NA; V gene: TRBV10-1; CDR3 length: 18; CDR3 DNA: TGCGCCACCTCACCCCGGGCAGGGGGTAGTAGAAGAACCTACGAGCAGTACTTC; CDR3 protein: CATSPRAGGSRRTYEQYF
J gene: TRBJ2-7; D gene: NA; clone size: NA; V gene: TRBV15; CDR3 length: 16; CDR3 DNA: TGTGCCACCAGCAGAGATCTGGTTTCGGCCGGGGAAGAGCAGTACTTC; CDR3 protein: CATSRDLVSAGEEQYF
J gene: TRBJ2-1; D gene: TRBD2; clone size: NA; V gene: TRBV4-1; CDR3 length: 17; CDR3 DNA: TGCGCCAGCAGCCAAGTAGTTCTAGCGGGAGCCTACAATGAGCAGTTCTTC; CDR3 protein: CASSQVVLAGAYNEQFF
J gene: TRBJ2-1; D gene: TRBD2; clone size: NA; V gene: TRBV2; CDR3 length: 15; CDR3 DNA: TGTGCCAGCAGTGTTCTAGCGGGTGGCCCCAATGAGCAGTTCTTC; CDR3 protein: CASSVLAGGPNEQFF
J gene: TRBJ1-2; D gene: NA; clone size: NA; V gene: TRBV29-1; CDR3 length: 13; CDR3 DNA: TGCAGCGCTGGCCCACGGGGTAACTATGGCTACACCTTC; CDR3 protein: CSAGPRGNYGYTF
J gene: TRBJ2-7; D gene: TRBD1; clone size: NA; V gene: TRBV7-2; CDR3 length: 15; CDR3 DNA: TGTGCCAGCAGCCCCCGGACAGGGGGATCCTACGAGCAGTACTTC; CDR3 protein: CASSPRTGGSYEQYF
J gene: TRBJ1-2; D gene: NA; clone size: many; V gene: TRBV19; CDR3 length: 15; CDR3 DNA: TGTGCCAGTAGTATAGCGGCGGGGGGGCCTGGTGGCTACACCTTC; CDR3 protein: CASSIAAGGPGGYTF
J gene: TRBJ2-7; D gene: TRBD1; clone size: NA; V gene: TRBV6-5; CDR3 length: 14; CDR3 DNA: TGTGCCAGCAAAGCCCGACAGGGCTCCTACGAGCAGTACTTC; CDR3 protein: CASKARQGSYEQYF
J gene: TRBJ2-2; D gene: TRBD2; clone size: NA; V gene: TRBV4-3; CDR3 length: 18; CDR3 DNA: TGCGCCAGCAGCCAGGAACTAGCGGGAGCTGGAAGGACCGGGGAGCTGTTTTTT; CDR3 protein: CASSQELAGAGRTGELFF
J gene: TRBJ2-1; D gene: TRBD2; clone size: NA; V gene: TRBV6-1; CDR3 length: 14; CDR3 DNA: TGTGCCAGCAGGAGGGGGACTAGCAACTATGAGCAGTTCTTC; CDR3 protein: CASRRGTSNYEQFF
J gene: TRBJ1-1; D gene: NA; clone size: NA; V gene: TRBV11-3; CDR3 length: 15; CDR3 DNA: TGTGCCAGCAGCCTAGACCCCGGGGAGGGCACTGAAGCTTTCTTT; CDR3 protein: CASSLDPGEGTEAFF
J gene: TRBJ2-7; D gene: NA; clone size: NA; V gene: TRBV7-9; CDR3 length: 15; CDR3 DNA: TGTGCCAGCAGCGGGCGGGACGGAAGTAAAGGCGAGCAGTACTTC; CDR3 protein: CASSGRDGSKGEQYF
J gene: TRBJ2-5; D gene: NA; clone size: NA; V gene: TRBV19; CDR3 length: 13; CDR3 DNA: TGTGCCAGTAGGGGGCCCAACGGAGAGACCCAGTACTTC; CDR3 protein: CASRGPNGETQYF
J gene: TRBJ1-1; D gene: NA; clone size: NA; V gene: TRBV19; CDR3 length: 14; CDR3 DNA: TGTGCCAGTAGTAACAGGGCCTTGAACACTGAAGCTTTCTTT; CDR3 protein: CASSNRALNTEAFF